The 5 T cell receptor beta chains presented below share a single source sample, sequenced in a study of blood T cell repertoires in COVID-19. Profiled with immunoSEQ multiplex PCR; TCRdb holds only in-frame clones, not every one. The sample has about 260,000 clones, approximately 88% seen once. Material for sequencing was peripheral blood. Receptors were obtained from a woman in her seventies with COVID-19, enrolled during active disease.

The rearrangement links TRBV15 to TRBJ2-3; 9 bases line up with TRBD2. CDR1 LNHNV and CDR2 YYDKDF come from the germline V gene (reference sequence). This CDR3 region has 15 residues. The junction had 10 bases not matched to a gene; V was cut back by 6 bases and J by 6 bases. The CDR3 here is CATSGGAGGPDTQYF. The CDR3 bases are TGTGCCACCAGTGGAGGGGCGGGAGGGCCGGATACGCAGTATTTT. Combining the CDR3 with reference TRBV15 and TRBJ2-3 gives the whole variable domain DAMVIQNPRYQVTQFGKPVTLSCSQTLNHNVMYWYQQKSSQAPKLLFHYYDKDFNNEADTPDNFQSRRPNTSFCFLDIRSPGLGDTAMYLCATSGGAGGPDTQYFGPGTRLTVL.

In this sample, this clone turned up once. The chain couples TRBV5-8 to TRBJ1-5; D call uncertain. CDR1 SGHTS and CDR2 YDEGEE come from the germline V gene. The CDR3 totals 11 residues. Trimming shortened V by 3 bases and J by 9 bases, and 7 bases separated the two germline ends. The CDR3: CASSYIRPQHF. For the CDR3, the DNA is TGTGCCAGCAGCTACATCAGGCCCCAGCATTTT.

This chain connects TRBV11-2 to TRBJ2-7, with 10 bases identical to TRBD2. Trimming cost V 1 base and J 4 bases; bases outside gene matches: 1. This CDR3 contains 14 residues. Germline-derived CDR1 and CDR2 are SGHAT and FQNNGV. CDR3 region: CASSLGTSGYEQYF. Here the CDR3 DNA reads TGTGCCAGCAGCTTAGGGACTAGCGGTTACGAGCAGTACTTC.

CDR3 in amino acids: CAWAGQANTEAFF. Here the CDR3 DNA reads TGTGCCTGGGCAGGACAGGCGAACACTGAAGCTTTCTTT. The V call is TRBV30, the J call TRBJ1-1; the match to TRBD1 covers 7 bases. From germline, CDR1 is GTSNPN and CDR2 SVGIG (reference sequence). The CDR3 is made up of 13 amino acids. The V and J ends lost 5 bases and 1 base, in that order; junction bases with no gene match: 4.

The CDR3 reads CAREASRTGGDEQYF. The CDR3 coding sequence is TGTGCCAGAGAAGCTTCTCGGACAGGGGGCGACGAGCAGTACTTC. The chain combines TRBV5-3 with TRBJ2-7, with 11 bases lining up with TRBD1. TRBV5-3 is given ORF status, its function remaining uncertain. The CDR3 extends over 15 amino acids. The V gene end was trimmed by 7 bases and the J gene end by 5 bases; junction bases not matched to a gene: 11.